These 16 T cell receptor beta chains came from one sample sequenced in a study of T cell changes during pregnancy in multiple sclerosis. Sequencing used immunoSEQ multiplex PCR; TCRdb keeps in-frame clones, though not all of them. This table has 75,000 to 100,000 clones, about nine tenths appearing once. This material consisted of peripheral blood, taken after pregnancy. These TCRs come from a female donor in good health, enrolled as a control in a pregnancy study.

This chain connects TRBV7-8 to TRBJ1-1, with 7 bases lining up with TRBD1. Unmatched junction bases numbered 13, after V lost 5 bases and J lost 1 base. Germline values: CDR1 SGHVS, CDR2 FQNEAQ. This CDR3 is 17 amino acids long. The CDR3 nucleotides are TGTGCCAGCAGCCAGAAAAGGACAGGTTTCCCGAACACTGAAGCTTTCTTT. It translates to CASSQKRTGFPNTEAFF.

V gene TRBV2 combines with J gene TRBJ1-4, with 8 bases matching TRBD1. The length of the CDR3 is 13 residues. CDR1 and CDR2 from the germline V gene are SNHLY and FYNNEI. The trim removed 8 bases at V and 8 bases at J, leaving 7 bases unmatched. CDR3 DNA: TGTGCCAGCCGCGGACAGGGCACCGAAAAACTGTTTTTT. Its translation is CASRGQGTEKLFF.

The V gene is TRBV6-5, the J gene TRBJ2-7, with D possibly being TRBD1 (6 bases). CDR3 length: 11 residues. Germline CDR1 is MNHEY and CDR2 is SVGAGI. V dropped 6 bases and J dropped 6 bases, with 9 bases sitting between them. CDR3 loop: CASRAGVEQYF. The DNA for the CDR3 is TGTGCCAGCAGGGCAGGGGTCGAGCAGTACTTC.

The V call is TRBV7-9, the J call TRBJ2-1; a weak D match, TRBD2 (6 bases). V was shortened by 7 bases and J by 6 bases, with 10 bases between the two germline ends. Per the germline V gene, CDR1 is SEHNR and CDR2 is FQNEAQ (reference sequence). The CDR3 covers 12 residues. The CDR3 nucleotides are TGTGCCAGCACCCCCGGGGGCAATGAGCAGTTCTTC. Protein sequence: CASTPGGNEQFF. Full variable domain (outside the CDR3, taken from reference TRBV7-9 and TRBJ2-1): DTGVSQNPRHKITKRGQNVTFRCDPISEHNRLYWYRQTLGQGPEFLTYFQNEAQLEKSRLLSDRFSAERPKGSFSTLEIQRTEQGDSAMYLCASTPGGNEQFFGPGTRLTVL.

The chain carries TRBV19 and TRBJ1-1, with D tentatively TRBD1 (6 bases). V dropped 3 bases and J dropped 3 bases, with 14 bases sitting between them. CDR3 size: 15 residues. Germline V lookup: CDR1 LNHDA, CDR2 SQIVND (reference sequence). The CDR3 reads CASSIDRTRDTEAFF. Here the CDR3 DNA reads TGTGCCAGTAGTATTGACAGGACCAGGGACACTGAAGCTTTCTTT. Drawing the rest from reference TRBV19 and TRBJ1-1, the complete variable domain is DGGITQSPKYLFRKEGQNVTLSCEQNLNHDAMYWYRQDPGQGLRLIYYSQIVNDFQKGDIAEGYSVSREKKESFPLTVTSAQKNPTAFYLCASSIDRTRDTEAFFGQGTRLTVV.

CDR3 sequence (DNA): TGTGCCTGGAGCCCAGGGGGGACTGAAGCTTTCTTT. Translating gives CAWSPGGTEAFF. This chain links TRBV30 with TRBJ1-1, with 7 nucleotides matching TRBD1. The germline V gene has CDR1 GTSNPN and CDR2 SVGIG (reference sequence). Trimming took 3 bases from V and 5 from J; bases not matched to a gene: 3. The CDR3 spans 12 residues.

DNA for the CDR3: TGCAGCGTTGAAGACGTCCGGGGGGTAGACTATGGCTACACCTTC. This codes for CSVEDVRGVDYGYTF. This rearrangement joins TRBV29-1 to TRBJ1-2, with TRBD1 as a possible D gene (5 bases). Trimming left V 0 bases short and J 3 bases short, with 14 bases between. Germline CDR1 and CDR2: SQVTM and ANQGSEA. The CDR3 extends over 15 amino acids.

V is TRBV19 and J is TRBJ1-1; 12 bases are shared with TRBD1. V was clipped by 11 bases and J by 7 bases; unmatched bases: 5. This CDR3 contains 12 residues. CDR1 is LNHDA, CDR2 SQIVND, per germline (reference sequence). CDR3 in amino acids: CASRDRGLEAFF. The CDR3, as DNA: TGTGCCTCACGGGACAGGGGGCTTGAAGCTTTCTTT.

The CDR3 DNA sequence: TGTGCCAGCAGTTTCGGGGCCGACAGGGGGAATGAAAAACTGTTTTTT. Encoded protein: CASSFGADRGNEKLFF. The J gene is TRBJ1-4, the V gene TRBV27, with 9 bases fitting TRBD1. There are 16 residues in the CDR3. V lost 3 bases and J lost 5; bases outside the gene matches: 7. Germline V gene sequence: CDR1 MNHEY, CDR2 SMNVEV (reference sequence).

The chain is built from TRBV28 and TRBJ1-3; 11 nucleotides agree with TRBD1. V was clipped by 10 bases and J by 0 bases; unmatched bases: 8. From germline, CDR1 is MDHEN and CDR2 SYDVKM. CDR3 length equals 16 residues. The CDR3 spells CATIGQGALSGNTIYF. CDR3 DNA: TGTGCCACCATAGGACAGGGGGCGCTCTCTGGAAACACCATATATTTT.

The chain combines TRBV6-6 with TRBJ1-2; 7 nucleotides match TRBD1. The CDR3 contains 15 residues. J was trimmed by 6 bases and V by 2 bases; bases with no gene match: 9. Germline V CDR1 and CDR2: MNHNY, SVGAGI (reference sequence). DNA for the CDR3: TGTGCCAGCAGTTACGGCAGACAGGGTTTGGATGGCTACACCTTC. Encoded protein: CASSYGRQGLDGYTF.

This chain uses TRBV7-2 with TRBJ1-1, with a possible D match to TRBD1 (6 bases). V lost 3 bases, J lost 9 bases, and 17 bases lay in between. Germline V gene lookup returns CDR1 SGHTA and CDR2 FQGNSA. The CDR3 is 14 amino acids. The CDR3 sequence: CASSFGFAGDKAFF. For the CDR3, the DNA is TGTGCCAGCAGCTTCGGATTCGCAGGGGATAAAGCTTTCTTT.

This chain links TRBV7-3 with TRBJ1-3; tentative D call: TRBD1 (5 bases). This CDR3 comprises 14 residues. Trimming took off 4 bases at V and 0 bases at J, with 7 bases between the two ends. Germline V gives CDR1 SGHTA, CDR2 FQGTGA. CDR3 DNA: TGTGCCAGCAGCTCAGGGTACTCTGGAAACACCATATATTTT. It specifies CASSSGYSGNTIYF.

The V gene is TRBV21-1, the J gene TRBJ2-2; the table names TRBD2, a call not compared with the DNA. TRBV21-1 is listed as a pseudogene. CDR3 size: 17 residues. The CDR3 DNA follows: TGTGCCAGCAGCAAAGCGGGGAGGGATCGCGGCCCCGGGGAGCTGTTTTTT. Encoded protein: CASSKAGRDRGPGELFF.

The gene calls are TRBV4-3 and TRBJ1-6; tentatively, D is TRBD1 (5 bases). The CDR3 totals 14 residues. V shed 5 bases and J shed 4 bases, with 9 bases lying between them. Germline lookup yields CDR1 LGHNA and CDR2 YSLEER. DNA of the CDR3: TGCGCCAGCAGCGGACATCTTTATAATTCACCCCTCCACTTT. Translation: CASSGHLYNSPLHF.

The V gene is TRBV19, the J gene TRBJ2-3; weak D call: TRBD2 (6 bases). The CDR3 length is 16 residues. Per the germline V gene, CDR1 is LNHDA and CDR2 is SQIVND (reference sequence). The V end lost 4 bases, the J end lost 0 bases, and 14 bases lay between the germline ends. The CDR3 reads CASSTPATSSTDTQYF. CDR3 in DNA: TGTGCCAGTAGTACCCCCGCGACTAGTAGCACAGATACGCAGTATTTT.